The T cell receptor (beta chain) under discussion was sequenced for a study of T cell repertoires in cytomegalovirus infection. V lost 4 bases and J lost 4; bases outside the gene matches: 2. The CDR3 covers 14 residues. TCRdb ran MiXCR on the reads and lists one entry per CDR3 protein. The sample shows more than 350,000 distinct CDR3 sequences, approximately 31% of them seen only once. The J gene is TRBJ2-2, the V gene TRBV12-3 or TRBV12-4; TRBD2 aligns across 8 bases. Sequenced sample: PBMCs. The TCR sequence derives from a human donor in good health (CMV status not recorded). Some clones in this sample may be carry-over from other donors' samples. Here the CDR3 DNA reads TGTGCCAGCAGTTCTAGCGGGTCCACCGGGGAGCTGTTTTTT. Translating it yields CASSSSGSTGELFF.